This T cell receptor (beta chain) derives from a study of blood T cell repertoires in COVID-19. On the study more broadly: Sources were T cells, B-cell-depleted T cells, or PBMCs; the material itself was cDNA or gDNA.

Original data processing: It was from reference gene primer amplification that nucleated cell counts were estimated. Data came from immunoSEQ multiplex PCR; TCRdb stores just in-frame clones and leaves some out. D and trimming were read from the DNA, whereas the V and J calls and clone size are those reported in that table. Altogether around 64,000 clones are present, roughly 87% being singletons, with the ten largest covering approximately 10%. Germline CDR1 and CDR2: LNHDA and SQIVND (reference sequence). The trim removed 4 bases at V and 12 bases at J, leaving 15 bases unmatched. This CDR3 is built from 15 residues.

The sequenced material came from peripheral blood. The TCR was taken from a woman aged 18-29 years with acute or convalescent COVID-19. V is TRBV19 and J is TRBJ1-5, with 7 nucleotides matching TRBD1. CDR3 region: CASSKGRTGAQIQHF. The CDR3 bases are TGTGCCAGTAGTAAAGGTCGGACAGGCGCCCAGATCCAGCATTTT.